The text below deals with one TCR beta chain. The antigen remains undetermined. This entry is derived from a study of shared clonotypes between healthy human individuals. Study results and limitations: Depth was large, yet rarefaction showed that sorted-subset sequencing was incomplete. Unshared clonotypes carried lower generation probabilities than those common to all four donors.

There are 13 residues in the CDR3. The germline V gene has CDR1 LGHNA and CDR2 YSLEER. The ends were cut back, 4 bases at V and 7 bases at J, with 13 bases in the middle. Clones were sequenced by immunoSEQ multiplex PCR, and TCRdb holds only the in-frame ones, with some missing. The top ten hold roughly 1.1% of the sample, which has some 1.5 million clones, around 97% seen once. Donors had no recently reported acute infections or vaccinations and were HIV-negative. The specimen was naive CD4+ T cells sorted from blood. The subset here: CD45RA+ positively selected. This sequence originates from a man aged 25-45 years in good health. The chain employs TRBV4-3 and TRBJ1-1; D is perhaps TRBD1 (6 bases). CDR3: CASSLTGKHEAFF. For the CDR3, the DNA is TGCGCCAGCAGCCTAACAGGGAAACATGAAGCTTTCTTT.